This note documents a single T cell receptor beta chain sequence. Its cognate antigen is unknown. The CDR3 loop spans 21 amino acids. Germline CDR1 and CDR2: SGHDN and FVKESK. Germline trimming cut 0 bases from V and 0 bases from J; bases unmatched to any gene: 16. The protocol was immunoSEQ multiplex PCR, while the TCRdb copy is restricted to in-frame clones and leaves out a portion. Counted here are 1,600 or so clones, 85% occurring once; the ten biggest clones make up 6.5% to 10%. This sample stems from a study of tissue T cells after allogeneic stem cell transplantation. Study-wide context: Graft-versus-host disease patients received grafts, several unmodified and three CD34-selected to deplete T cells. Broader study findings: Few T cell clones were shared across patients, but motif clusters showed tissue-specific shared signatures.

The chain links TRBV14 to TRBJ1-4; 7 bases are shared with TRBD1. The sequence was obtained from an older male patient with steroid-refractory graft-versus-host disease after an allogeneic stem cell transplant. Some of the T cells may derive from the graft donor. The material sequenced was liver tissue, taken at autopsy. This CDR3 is CASSQEASGTDQNATNEKLFF. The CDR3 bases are TGTGCCAGCAGCCAAGAGGCGTCGGGGACAGACCAAAATGCAACTAATGAAAAACTGTTTTTT.